Each of the 22 T cell receptor beta chains below was sequenced from the same sample in a study of blood T cell repertoires in COVID-19. Here immunoSEQ multiplex PCR was the method, and the copy in TCRdb shows in-frame clones only, minus some. The sample has about 100,000 clones, almost 80% seen once. Sequenced input: peripheral blood. The receptors shown here come from a woman in her seventies with acute or convalescent COVID-19.

The chain uses TRBV18 and TRBJ1-1, with 8 bases that match TRBD1. Unmatched junction bases numbered 14, after V lost 3 bases and J lost 5 bases. The CDR3 covers 17 residues. CDR1 KGHSH and CDR2 LQKENI come from the germline V gene. The CDR3 sequence: CASSPRSAGGLGTEAFF. Written as DNA, the CDR3 is TGTGCCAGCTCACCTAGATCGGCAGGGGGCTTGGGAACTGAAGCTTTCTTT.

The chain links TRBV5-1 to TRBJ2-2; 8 bases map to TRBD1. CDR3 size: 16 residues. V gave up 4 bases and J gave up 3 bases; unmatched junction bases: 8. Germline-derived CDR1 and CDR2 are SGHRS and YFSETQ. The CDR3 protein is CASSLLGQGDTGELFF. The CDR3 DNA sequence: TGCGCCAGCAGCCTACTTGGACAGGGAGACACCGGGGAGCTGTTTTTT.

The rearrangement joins TRBV23-1 to TRBJ1-2, with D possibly matching TRBD1 (5 bases). TRBV23-1 is an ORF; its function is uncertain. The CDR3 runs 12 residues. V was cut by 4 bases and J by 8 bases, with 11 bases left in between. The CDR3, as DNA: TGCGCCAGCAGTCTCAGGGCGGGGGGCTACACCTTC. Protein sequence: CASSLRAGGYTF.

The gene calls are TRBV7-9 and TRBJ2-3, with a weak D call TRBD2 (6 bases). There are 17 residues in the CDR3. Looked up from germline, CDR1 is SEHNR and CDR2 is FQNEAQ (reference sequence). The V gene lost 2 bases and the J gene lost 2 bases, with 17 bases spanning the gap. The CDR3 region is CASSLRSGLALTDTQYF. Written as DNA, the CDR3 is TGTGCCAGCAGCTTAAGATCCGGCCTAGCGCTCACAGATACGCAGTATTTT.

The rearrangement uses TRBV12-5 and TRBJ1-1; D is unresolved. In germline, CDR1 is LGHNT, CDR2 FRNRAP. The germline V and J ends were trimmed by 2 bases and 6 bases, with 7 bases remaining between them. The CDR3 extends over 12 amino acids. This chain's CDR3 is CASGLLAAEAFF. CDR3 nucleotide sequence: TGTGCTAGTGGTTTGTTGGCGGCTGAAGCTTTCTTT. Full variable domain (missing parts from reference TRBV12-5 and TRBJ1-1): DARVTQTPRHKVTEMGQEVTMRCQPILGHNTVFWYRQTMMQGLELLAYFRNRAPLDDSGMPKDRFSAEMPDATLATLKIQPSEPRDSAVYFCASGLLAAEAFFGQGTRLTVV.

This chain connects TRBV5-4 to TRBJ1-6, with 11 bases matching TRBD1. CDR1 SGHNT and CDR2 YYREEE come from the germline V gene (reference sequence). The CDR3 extends over 15 amino acids. The ends lost 4 bases at V and 7 bases at J; junction bases unmatched: 4. As DNA, the CDR3 is TGTGCCAGCAGCACCTGGGACAGGGGGAATTCACCCCTCCACTTT. The encoded protein is CASSTWDRGNSPLHF.

The chain couples TRBV7-3 to TRBJ2-3; D ambiguous. From germline, CDR1 is SGHTA and CDR2 FQGTGA. Trimming removed 4 bases at V and 8 bases at J, with 13 bases between. The CDR3 length is 13 residues. In nucleotides, the CDR3 is TGTGCCAGCAGCTATTCCCCGGTTGGTACGCAGTATTTT. This encodes CASSYSPVGTQYF.

V gene TRBV2 combines with J gene TRBJ1-1; 7 nucleotides agree with TRBD1. CDR3 size: 14 residues. Trimming took 6 bases from V and 3 from J; bases not matched to a gene: 7. Germline-derived CDR1 and CDR2 are SNHLY and FYNNEI. For the CDR3, the DNA is TGTGCCAGCAGATTAACAGGGGCCTACACTGAAGCTTTCTTT. Translated: CASRLTGAYTEAFF.

This clone was seen only once. The chain carries TRBV27 and TRBJ2-6, with D unclear. V lost 3 bases and J 4 bases, leaving 4 bases between the germline ends. The CDR3 runs to 13 residues. Germline V gene lookup returns CDR1 MNHEY and CDR2 SMNVEV (reference sequence). The CDR3: CASSLRGANVLTF. The CDR3 DNA reads as TGTGCCAGCAGTTTGAGGGGGGCCAACGTCCTGACTTTC.

This sequence joins TRBV4-1 and TRBJ1-1; D is perhaps TRBD1 (5 bases). This CDR3 is built from 13 residues. Germline lookup yields CDR1 MGHRA and CDR2 YSYEKL. V lost 1 base and J lost 4, with 7 bases in between. CDR3 sequence (DNA): TGCGCCAGCAGCCAAGTCCAGGGCACTGAAGCTTTCTTT. Amino acids: CASSQVQGTEAFF.

The chain recombines TRBV19 with TRBJ1-1, with 8 bases that match TRBD1. Unmatched junction bases numbered 6, after V lost 3 bases and J lost 0 bases. The CDR3 is 16 amino acids. Per germline, CDR1 LNHDA and CDR2 SQIVND (reference sequence). The CDR3 region has the DNA TGTGCCAGTAGTATCCCGGGACAGGCGTTGAACACTGAAGCTTTCTTT. It translates to CASSIPGQALNTEAFF.

CDR3 region: CASSLVGVRGQETQYF. The DNA for the CDR3 is TGTGCCAGCAGCTTGGTTGGGGTAAGGGGCCAAGAGACCCAGTACTTC. This chain links TRBV5-4 with TRBJ2-5, with a weak D call TRBD1 (5 bases). This CDR3 is built from 16 residues. CDR1 and CDR2 from the germline V gene are SGHNT and YYREEE (reference sequence). The V and J ends lost 0 bases and 1 base respectively, with 13 bases between them.

This chain uses TRBV10-3 with TRBJ1-5, with D uncertain. Germline-derived CDR1 and CDR2 are ENHRY and SYGVKD. The CDR3 is made up of 19 amino acids. V was clipped by 0 bases and J by 0 bases, with 18 bases between them. The CDR3 here is CAISESKLFTDRSNQPQHF. In nucleotides, the CDR3 is TGTGCCATCAGTGAGTCGAAGCTTTTCACAGACCGTAGCAATCAGCCCCAGCATTTT.

The rearrangement uses TRBV7-2 and TRBJ1-1; 7 positions agree with TRBD1. The CDR3 runs to 15 residues. J was trimmed by 7 bases and V by 4 bases; bases with no gene match: 12. CDR1 SGHTA and CDR2 FQGNSA come from the germline V gene. The CDR3 region has the DNA TGTGCCAGCAGCTCCTCCCAGGGGGATCGCAGTGAAGCTTTCTTT. It translates to CASSSSQGDRSEAFF. Based on the CDR3 plus reference TRBV7-2 and TRBJ1-1, the full variable domain is GAGVSQSPSNKVTEKGKDVELRCDPISGHTALYWYRQSLGQGLEFLIYFQGNSAPDKSGLPSDRFSAERTGGSVSTLTIQRTQQEDSAVYLCASSSSQGDRSEAFFGQGTRLTVV.

The rearrangement links TRBV5-5 to TRBJ2-5, with D possibly TRBD2 on 5 matching bases. The germline gives CDR1 SGHKS, CDR2 YYEKEE (reference sequence). The ends were cut back, 3 bases at V and 7 bases at J, with 16 bases in the middle. This CDR3 region has 14 residues. The CDR3 loop is CASSYSGGLGTQYF. The CDR3 DNA reads as TGTGCCAGCAGCTACAGCGGAGGCCTAGGGACCCAGTACTTC. The full variable domain, completed using reference TRBV5-5 and TRBJ2-5, is DAGVTQSPTHLIKTRGQQVTLRCSPISGHKSVSWYQQVLGQGPQFIFQYYEKEERGRGNFPDRFSARQFPNYSSELNVNALLLGDSALYLCASSYSGGLGTQYFGPGTRLLVL.

This clone was counted between two and nine times. The chain has TRBV2 and TRBJ1-1, with 8 bases fitting TRBD1. The trim removed 8 bases at V and 0 bases at J, leaving 5 bases unmatched. Germline loops: CDR1 SNHLY, CDR2 FYNNEI. This CDR3 contains 14 residues. The CDR3 DNA is TGTGCCAGCGATGGACAGGGAATGAACACTGAAGCTTTCTTT. It encodes CASDGQGMNTEAFF.

J is TRBJ2-1 and V is TRBV19; 9 bases are shared with TRBD1. Trimming cost V 8 bases and J 8 bases; bases outside gene matches: 4. The germline V gene encodes CDR1 LNHDA and CDR2 SQIVND (reference sequence). CDR3 length: 12 amino acids. The CDR3 here is CASSGQGHEQFF. The CDR3, as DNA: TGTGCCAGTTCCGGACAGGGGCATGAGCAGTTCTTC.

V gene TRBV4-1 combines with J gene TRBJ2-7, with 9 bases that match TRBD1. CDR3 size: 16 residues. CDR1 and CDR2 (germline): MGHRA, YSYEKL. V dropped 3 bases and J dropped 6; count of bases not matched to a gene: 12. The CDR3 is CASSQRSGQGSGEQYF. The CDR3 region has the DNA TGCGCCAGCAGCCAGAGGTCGGGACAGGGTTCGGGCGAGCAGTACTTC.

This chain connects TRBV4-1 to TRBJ2-3, with D possibly being TRBD2 (6 bases). V was trimmed by 2 bases and J by 4 bases, leaving 13 bases between them. The CDR3 length is 15 residues. CDR1 is MGHRA, CDR2 YSYEKL, per germline. The CDR3 nucleotides are TGCGCCAGCAGCCAACCGGGACTCCCCCCAGATACGCAGTATTTT. It codes for CASSQPGLPPDTQYF.

The rearrangement links TRBV19 to TRBJ1-2, with a weak D call TRBD1 (6 bases). The CDR3 covers 13 residues. Germline values: CDR1 LNHDA, CDR2 SQIVND (reference sequence). Between the trimmed V and J ends, which lost 7 bases and 0 bases, there was a span of 9 bases. The CDR3 DNA is TGTGCCAGTATTGACAGGTCTAACTATGGCTACACCTTC. It encodes CASIDRSNYGYTF.

The chain links TRBV10-3 to TRBJ1-1, with no clear D. V was cut by 4 bases and J by 1 base, with 7 bases left in between. The CDR3 consists of 13 residues. Germline CDR1 and CDR2: ENHRY and SYGVKD. CDR3 sequence: CAISAPGNTEAFF. The CDR3 nucleotides are TGTGCCATCAGTGCCCCAGGGAACACTGAAGCTTTCTTT.

The chain's CDR3 is CASSSGLAEHSEQYV. CDR3 in DNA: TGTGCCAGCAGCTCGGGACTAGCGGAACACTCTGAGCAGTACGTC. The chain carries TRBV5-4 and TRBJ2-7; TRBD2 agrees at 11 bases. This CDR3 comprises 15 residues. V dropped 3 bases and J dropped 7; count of bases not matched to a gene: 9. Germline V gives CDR1 SGHNT, CDR2 YYREEE (reference sequence).